The sequence of this TCR beta chain was determined in a study of PD-1 blockade in classical Hodgkin lymphoma. This clone occurred a few times. Its target is not known. Time point indicated: cycle 4 day 1 (C4D1), after less than 7 weeks of nivolumab. Every patient experienced relapse after autologous stem cell transplantation, and brentuximab vedotin exposure varied. Libraries were prepared by immunoSEQ multiplex PCR; TCRdb keeps only in-frame clonotypes and omits some of them. The data show more than 95,000 clones, with around 90% seen just once and around 17% held by the top ten. Trimming took 4 bases from V and 7 from J, leaving 20 bases between them. This CDR3 has 15 residues. Germline loops: CDR1 SGHDT, CDR2 YYEEEE. The study's findings and limits: There was a significant rise in CD4+ TCR diversity by C4D1, with no such rise for CD8+.

The TCR originated in a human donor with classical Hodgkin lymphoma. The V gene is TRBV5-6, the J gene TRBJ1-2, with D tentatively TRBD1 (5 bases). Sequencing was performed on peripheral blood mononuclear cells (PBMCs), taken before the fourth cycle of nivolumab. CDR3 in amino acids: CASSLTRDGLGGYTF. CDR3 nucleotides: TGTGCCAGCAGCCTCACCCGGGACGGACTGGGTGGCTACACCTTC.